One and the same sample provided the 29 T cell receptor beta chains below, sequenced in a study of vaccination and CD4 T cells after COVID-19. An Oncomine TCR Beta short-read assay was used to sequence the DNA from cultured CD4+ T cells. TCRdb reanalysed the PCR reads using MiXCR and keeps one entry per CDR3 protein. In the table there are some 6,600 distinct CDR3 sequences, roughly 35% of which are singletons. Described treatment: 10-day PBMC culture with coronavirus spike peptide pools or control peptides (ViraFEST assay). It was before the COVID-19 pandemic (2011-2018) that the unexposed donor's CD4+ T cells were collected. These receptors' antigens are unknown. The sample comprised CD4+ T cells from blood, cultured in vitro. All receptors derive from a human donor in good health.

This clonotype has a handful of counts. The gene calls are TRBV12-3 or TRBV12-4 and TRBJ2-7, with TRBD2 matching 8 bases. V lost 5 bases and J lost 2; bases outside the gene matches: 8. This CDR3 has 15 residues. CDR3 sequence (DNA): TGTGCCAGCAGTCCTCTGCGGGGGGACCCCTACGAGCAGTACTTC. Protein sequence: CASSPLRGDPYEQYF.

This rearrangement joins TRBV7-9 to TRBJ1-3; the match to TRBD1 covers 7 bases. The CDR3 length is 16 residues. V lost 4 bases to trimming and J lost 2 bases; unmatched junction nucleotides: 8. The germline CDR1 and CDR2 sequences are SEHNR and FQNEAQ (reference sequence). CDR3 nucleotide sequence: TGTGCCAGCAGCTCGCCTATTACAGGGGCTGGAAACACCATATATTTT. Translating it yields CASSSPITGAGNTIYF. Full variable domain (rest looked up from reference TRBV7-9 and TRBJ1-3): DTGVSQNPRHKITKRGQNVTFRCDPISEHNRLYWYRQTLGQGPEFLTYFQNEAQLEKSRLLSDRFSAERPKGSFSTLEIQRTEQGDSAMYLCASSSPITGAGNTIYFGEGSWLTVV.

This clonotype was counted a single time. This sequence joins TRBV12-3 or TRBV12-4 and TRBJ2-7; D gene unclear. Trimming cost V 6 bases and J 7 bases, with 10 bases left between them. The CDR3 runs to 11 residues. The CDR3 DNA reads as TGTGCCAGCAGGCGAAAGGGTGAGCAGTACTTC. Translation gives CASRRKGEQYF.

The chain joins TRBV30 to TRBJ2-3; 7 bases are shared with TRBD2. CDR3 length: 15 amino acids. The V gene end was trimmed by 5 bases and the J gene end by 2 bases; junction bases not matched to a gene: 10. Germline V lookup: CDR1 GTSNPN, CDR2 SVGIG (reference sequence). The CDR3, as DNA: TGTGCCTGGGCTAGGGAGGGCAGTTACACAGATACGCAGTATTTT. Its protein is CAWAREGSYTDTQYF.

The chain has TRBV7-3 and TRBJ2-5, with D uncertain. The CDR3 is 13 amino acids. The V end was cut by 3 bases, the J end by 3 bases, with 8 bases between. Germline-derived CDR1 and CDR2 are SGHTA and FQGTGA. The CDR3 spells CASSLGDKETQYF. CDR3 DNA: TGTGCCAGCAGCTTGGGCGATAAAGAGACCCAGTACTTC.

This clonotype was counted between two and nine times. This CDR3 is CASSLGSFTNYGYTF. CDR3 DNA: TGTGCCAGCAGCTTAGGGAGCTTCACTAACTATGGCTACACCTTC. This chain uses TRBV7-8 with TRBJ1-2; D not certain. Trimming cost V 1 base and J 0 bases, with 9 bases left between them. The CDR3 runs to 15 residues. CDR1 is SGHVS, CDR2 FQNEAQ, per germline.

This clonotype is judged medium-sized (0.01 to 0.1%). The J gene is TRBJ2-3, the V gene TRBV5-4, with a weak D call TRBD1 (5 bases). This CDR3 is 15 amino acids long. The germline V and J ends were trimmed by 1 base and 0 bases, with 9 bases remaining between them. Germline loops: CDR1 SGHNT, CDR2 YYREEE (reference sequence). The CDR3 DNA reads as TGTGCCAGCAGCTTGAGGGGCATTAGCACAGATACGCAGTATTTT. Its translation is CASSLRGISTDTQYF.

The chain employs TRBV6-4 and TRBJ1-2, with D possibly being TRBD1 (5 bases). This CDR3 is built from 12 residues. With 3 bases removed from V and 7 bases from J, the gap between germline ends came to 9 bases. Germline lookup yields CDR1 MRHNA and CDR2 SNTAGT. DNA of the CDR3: TGTGCCAGCAGTGAGCAGGGAGGTGGCTACACCTTC. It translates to CASSEQGGGYTF.

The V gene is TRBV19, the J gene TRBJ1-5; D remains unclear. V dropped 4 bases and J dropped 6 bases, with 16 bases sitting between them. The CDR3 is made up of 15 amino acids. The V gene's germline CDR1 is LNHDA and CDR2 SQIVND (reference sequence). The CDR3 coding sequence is TGTGCCAGTAGTAGGGAAGTCGGGTGGGGTCAGCCCCAGCATTTT. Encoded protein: CASSREVGWGQPQHF.

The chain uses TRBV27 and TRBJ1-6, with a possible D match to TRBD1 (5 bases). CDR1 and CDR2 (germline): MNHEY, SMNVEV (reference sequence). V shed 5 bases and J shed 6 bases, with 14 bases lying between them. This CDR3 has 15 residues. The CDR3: CASSPSDIGNSPLHF. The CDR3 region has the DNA TGTGCCAGCAGTCCCTCGGACATTGGTAATTCACCCCTCCACTTT.

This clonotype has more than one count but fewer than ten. CDR3 sequence: CAWSIGDNQPQHF. DNA of the CDR3: TGTGCCTGGAGTATAGGGGACAATCAGCCCCAGCATTTT. The chain carries TRBV30 and TRBJ1-5, with D perhaps matching TRBD1 (5 bases). The length of the CDR3 is 13 residues. Trimming cost V 2 bases and J 3 bases, with 8 bases left between them. Germline CDR1 GTSNPN, CDR2 SVGIG (reference sequence).

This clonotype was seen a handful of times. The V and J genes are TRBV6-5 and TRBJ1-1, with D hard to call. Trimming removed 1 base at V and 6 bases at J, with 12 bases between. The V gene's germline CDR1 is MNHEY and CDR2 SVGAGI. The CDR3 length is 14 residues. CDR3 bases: TGTGCCAGCAGTTACTGGGGAGGACTGGCTGAAGCTTTCTTT. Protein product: CASSYWGGLAEAFF.

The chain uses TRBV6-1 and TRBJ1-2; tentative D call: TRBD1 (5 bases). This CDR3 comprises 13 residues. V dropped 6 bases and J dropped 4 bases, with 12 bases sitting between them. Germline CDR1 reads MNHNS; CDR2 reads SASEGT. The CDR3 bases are TGTGCCAGCAGCCCCTTCGACAGCTATGGCTACACCTTC. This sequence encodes CASSPFDSYGYTF.

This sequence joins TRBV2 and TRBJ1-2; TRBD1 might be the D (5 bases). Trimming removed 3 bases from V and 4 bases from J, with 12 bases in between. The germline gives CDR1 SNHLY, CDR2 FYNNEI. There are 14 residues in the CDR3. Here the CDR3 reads CASSEGGILYGYTF. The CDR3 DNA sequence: TGTGCCAGCAGTGAGGGGGGGATTCTCTATGGCTACACCTTC.

The CDR3 nucleotides read TGTGCCTACCGACAGGGGGAGACAGATACGCAGTATTTT. The encoded protein is CAYRQGETDTQYF. The V and J genes are TRBV30 and TRBJ2-3; 9 bases match TRBD1. After removal of 7 bases from V and 3 bases from J, the junction contained 5 bases not matched to a gene. Germline V gene lookup returns CDR1 GTSNPN and CDR2 SVGIG (reference sequence). The CDR3 loop spans 13 amino acids.

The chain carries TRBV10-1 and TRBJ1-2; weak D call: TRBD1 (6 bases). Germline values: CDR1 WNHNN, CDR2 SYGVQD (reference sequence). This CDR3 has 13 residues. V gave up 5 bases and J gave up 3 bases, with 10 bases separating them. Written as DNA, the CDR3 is TGCGCCAGCAGTTCAGGGGTAGACTATGGCTACACCTTC. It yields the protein CASSSGVDYGYTF.

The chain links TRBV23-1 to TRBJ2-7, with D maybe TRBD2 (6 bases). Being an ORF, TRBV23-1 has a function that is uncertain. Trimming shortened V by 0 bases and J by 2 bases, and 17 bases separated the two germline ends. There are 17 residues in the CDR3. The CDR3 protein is CASSQSLKGGSAYEQYF. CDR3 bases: TGCGCCAGCAGTCAATCACTGAAAGGAGGGAGCGCCTACGAGCAGTACTTC.

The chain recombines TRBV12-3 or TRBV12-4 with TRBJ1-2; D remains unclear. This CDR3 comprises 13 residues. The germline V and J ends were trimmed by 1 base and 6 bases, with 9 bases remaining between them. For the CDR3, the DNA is TGTGCCAGCAGTTTAGTCAGACTTCATGGCTACACCTTC. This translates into CASSLVRLHGYTF.

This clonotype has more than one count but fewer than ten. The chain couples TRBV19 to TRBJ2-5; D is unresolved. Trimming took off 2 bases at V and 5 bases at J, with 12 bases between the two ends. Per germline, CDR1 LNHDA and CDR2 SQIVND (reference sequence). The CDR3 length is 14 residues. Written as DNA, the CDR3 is TGTGCCAGTAGTATATCGGTGGGAAGGGAGACCCAGTACTTC. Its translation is CASSISVGRETQYF.

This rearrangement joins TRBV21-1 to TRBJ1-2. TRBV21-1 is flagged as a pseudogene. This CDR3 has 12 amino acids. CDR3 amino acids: CASSKAIYGYTF. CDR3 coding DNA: TGTGCCAGCAGCAAAGCCATATATGGCTACACCTTC.

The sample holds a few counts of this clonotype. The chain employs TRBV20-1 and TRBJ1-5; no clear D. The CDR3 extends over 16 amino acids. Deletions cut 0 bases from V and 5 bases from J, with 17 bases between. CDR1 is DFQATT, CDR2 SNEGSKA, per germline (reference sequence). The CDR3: CSARDRRAFHDQPQHF. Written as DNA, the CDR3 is TGCAGTGCTAGAGATCGGAGAGCGTTCCACGATCAGCCCCAGCATTTT.

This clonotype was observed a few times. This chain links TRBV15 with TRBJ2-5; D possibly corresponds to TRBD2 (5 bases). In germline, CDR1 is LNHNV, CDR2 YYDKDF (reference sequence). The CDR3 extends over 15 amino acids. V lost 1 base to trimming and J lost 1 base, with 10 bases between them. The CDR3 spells CATSRALVPQETQYF. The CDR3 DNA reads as TGTGCCACCAGCAGAGCACTAGTCCCCCAAGAGACCCAGTACTTC.

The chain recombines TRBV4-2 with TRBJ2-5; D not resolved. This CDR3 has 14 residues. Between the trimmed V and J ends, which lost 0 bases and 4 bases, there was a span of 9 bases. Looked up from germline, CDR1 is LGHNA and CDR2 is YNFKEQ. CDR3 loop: CASSQDDTGETQYF. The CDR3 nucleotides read TGTGCCAGCAGCCAAGATGATACGGGAGAGACCCAGTACTTC.

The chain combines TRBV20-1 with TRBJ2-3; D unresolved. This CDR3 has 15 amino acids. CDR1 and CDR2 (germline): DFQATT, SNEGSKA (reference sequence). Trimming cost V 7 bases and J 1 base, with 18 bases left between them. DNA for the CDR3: TGCAGTGGGGTGGGGAAGTCCCTCGGCACAGATACGCAGTATTTT. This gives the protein CSGVGKSLGTDTQYF.

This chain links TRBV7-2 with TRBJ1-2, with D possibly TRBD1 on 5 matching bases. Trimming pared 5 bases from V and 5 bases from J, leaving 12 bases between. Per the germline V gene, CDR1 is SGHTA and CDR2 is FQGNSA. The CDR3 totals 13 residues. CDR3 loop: CASSLGVGYGYTF. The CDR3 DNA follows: TGTGCCAGCAGCCTAGGGGTGGGGTATGGCTACACCTTC.

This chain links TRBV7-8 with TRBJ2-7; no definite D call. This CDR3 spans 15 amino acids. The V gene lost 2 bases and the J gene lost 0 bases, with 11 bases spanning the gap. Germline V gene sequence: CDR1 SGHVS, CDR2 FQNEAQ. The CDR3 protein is CASSLSSGYSYEQYF. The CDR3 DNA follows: TGTGCCAGCAGCTTATCCTCCGGGTACTCCTACGAGCAGTACTTC.

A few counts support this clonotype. DNA for the CDR3: TGTGCCAGCGTTACAGGGGGCGCTGGGAGAGCTTTCTTT. As protein: CASVTGGAGRAFF. The chain has TRBV25-1 and TRBJ1-1; 9 nucleotides agree with TRBD1. The CDR3 loop spans 13 amino acids. The ends lost 8 bases at V and 10 bases at J; junction bases unmatched: 11. Germline V gene lookup returns CDR1 MGHDK and CDR2 SYGVNS.

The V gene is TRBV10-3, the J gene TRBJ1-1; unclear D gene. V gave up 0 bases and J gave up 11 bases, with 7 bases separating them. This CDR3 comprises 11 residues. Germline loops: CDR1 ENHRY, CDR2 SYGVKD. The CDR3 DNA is TGTGCCATCAGTGAGTCGACTTCGGCTTTCTTT. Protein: CAISESTSAFF.

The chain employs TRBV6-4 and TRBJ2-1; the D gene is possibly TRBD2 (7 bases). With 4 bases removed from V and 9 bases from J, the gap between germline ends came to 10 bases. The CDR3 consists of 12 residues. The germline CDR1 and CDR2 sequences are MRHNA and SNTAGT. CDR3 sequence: CASSVGGGEQFF. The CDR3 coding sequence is TGTGCCAGCAGTGTAGGGGGGGGTGAGCAGTTCTTC.